One sample yielded the 24 T cell receptor beta chains listed below, sequenced in a study of PD-L1 blockade in urothelial cancer. Documented time point: pretreatment peripheral blood. Sequencing was performed with immunoSEQ multiplex PCR; in TCRdb, only in-frame clones are kept and a portion is missing. The table has some 38,000 clones, about 82% seen once. The specimen was PBMCs, collected around atezolizumab (anti-PD-L1) treatment. All receptors derive from a man older than 75 with urothelial cancer.

The chain recombines TRBV6-4 with TRBJ2-1; 7 bases agree with TRBD2. Trimming took 4 bases from V and 8 from J; bases not matched to a gene: 8. The germline V gene encodes CDR1 MRHNA and CDR2 SNTAGT. CDR3 length: 14 amino acids. CDR3 sequence reads: CASSAAGDLYEQFF. For the CDR3, the DNA is TGTGCCAGCAGTGCGGCGGGAGATTTATATGAGCAGTTCTTC.

V usage is TRBV6-5 and J usage is TRBJ2-5, with 9 bases identical to TRBD2. The DNA end is a closer match to TRBJ2-7, so the J assignment may be wrong. CDR1 is MNHEY and CDR2 is SVGAGI in the germline V gene. The CDR3 contains 14 residues. The CDR3 is CASSRGLAIYEQYF. The CDR3, as DNA: TGTGCCAGCAGTAGGGGACTAGCTATCTACGAGCAGTACTTC.

V usage is TRBV18 and J usage is TRBJ2-7; 7 bases are a match to TRBD2. The CDR3 runs 18 residues. Trimming cost V 0 bases and J 3 bases; bases outside gene matches: 14. Germline values: CDR1 KGHSH, CDR2 LQKENI. CDR3 bases: TGTGCCAGCTCACCACCTCTTGCCGCCGGGAGGCCAAACTACGAGCAGTACTTC. Its protein is CASSPPLAAGRPNYEQYF.

This clone was counted a single time. The chain is built from TRBV27 and TRBJ2-7, with D possibly being TRBD1 (5 bases). Trimming pared 5 bases from V and 5 bases from J, leaving 16 bases between. The CDR3 extends over 14 amino acids. Looked up from germline, CDR1 is MNHEY and CDR2 is SMNVEV (reference sequence). The CDR3 DNA sequence: TGTGCCAGCAGTCCCCAGGGTAGGTTTGACGAGCAGTACTTC. Its translation is CASSPQGRFDEQYF.

The rearrangement links TRBV28 to TRBJ2-7, with TRBD1 matching 7 bases. This CDR3 contains 13 residues. V trimming: 6 bases; J trimming: 3 bases; junction bases outside the gene matches: 5. From germline, CDR1 is MDHEN and CDR2 SYDVKM. The CDR3 DNA follows: TGTGCCAGCAGGGGACAGATTCTCTACGAGCAGTACTTC. It is translated as CASRGQILYEQYF. Based on the CDR3 plus reference TRBV28 and TRBJ2-7, the full variable domain is DVKVTQSSRYLVKRTGEKVFLECVQDMDHENMFWYRQDPGLGLRLIYFSYDVKMKEKGDIPEGYSVSREKKERFSLILESASTNQTSMYLCASRGQILYEQYFGPGTRLTVT.

The V and J genes are TRBV7-2 and TRBJ2-7, with 10 positions matching TRBD1. Germline V CDR1 and CDR2: SGHTA, FQGNSA. The CDR3 loop spans 15 amino acids. V shed 5 bases, J shed 5 bases, and the junction held 9 bases outside the gene matches. The CDR3 protein is CASSLRDRGVDEQYF. CDR3 sequence (DNA): TGTGCCAGCAGCCTCCGGGACAGGGGAGTGGACGAGCAGTACTTC.

The rearrangement uses TRBV18 and TRBJ1-5; D may be TRBD1 (6 bases). The CDR3 contains 15 residues. Per the germline V gene, CDR1 is KGHSH and CDR2 is LQKENI. Trimming stripped 4 bases from V and 1 base from J, with 11 bases between. The DNA for the CDR3 is TGTGCCAGCTCACGGGGGCAGGGCAGCAATCAGCCCCAGCATTTT. It specifies CASSRGQGSNQPQHF.

The CDR3 spells CASPSREVEYEQYF. DNA for the CDR3: TGCGCCAGCCCTTCCAGGGAGGTTGAATACGAGCAGTACTTC. J is TRBJ2-7 and V is TRBV10-1; a weak D match, TRBD2 (6 bases). Trimming stripped 8 bases from V and 4 bases from J, with 18 bases between. Looked up from germline, CDR1 is WNHNN and CDR2 is SYGVQD (reference sequence). The CDR3 is made up of 14 amino acids.

The rearrangement links TRBV29-1 to TRBJ1-2, with TRBD1 matching 8 bases. CDR3 length: 11 residues. With V trimmed by 6 bases and J by 8 bases, 5 bases remained unmatched. Germline assignment: CDR1 SQVTM and CDR2 ANQGSEA. CDR3 loop: CSVSTGEGYTF. The CDR3 DNA is TGCAGCGTGTCGACAGGGGAGGGCTACACCTTC.

CDR3 DNA sequence: TGTGCCAGCTCAGCCGGGACAGGGGGGAACCAGCCCCAGCATTTT. The encoded protein is CASSAGTGGNQPQHF. This chain uses TRBV18 with TRBJ1-5, with 11 bases aligning to TRBD1. The CDR3 loop spans 15 amino acids. Germline assignment: CDR1 KGHSH and CDR2 LQKENI. The V and J ends lost 5 bases and 7 bases, in that order; junction bases with no gene match: 7.

This chain connects TRBV28 to TRBJ1-1; D gene uncertain. Trimming cost V 5 bases and J 5 bases, with 18 bases left between them. CDR1 and CDR2 from the germline V gene are MDHEN and SYDVKM. This CDR3 region has 15 residues. The CDR3 coding sequence is TGTGCCAGCAGTAACCCGTTGTACGGGAAAACTGAAGCTTTCTTT. It codes for CASSNPLYGKTEAFF.

The chain links TRBV5-6 to TRBJ1-2, with 8 positions matching TRBD1. Germline CDR1 reads SGHDT; CDR2 reads YYEEEE. The ends lost 0 bases at V and 1 base at J; junction bases unmatched: 5. This CDR3 is 16 amino acids long. In DNA form, the CDR3 reads TGTGCCAGCAGCTTGGTCCAGGGGGCGATTAACTATGGCTACACCTTC. It encodes CASSLVQGAINYGYTF.

The CDR3 sequence: CASRGTGGGYGYTF. In DNA form, the CDR3 reads TGTGCCAGCAGGGGGACAGGGGGCGGCTATGGCTACACCTTC. The chain couples TRBV2 to TRBJ1-2; TRBD1 matches 12 bases. Losses at the gene ends were 6 bases for V and 4 bases for J; bases not matched to a gene: 3. This CDR3 region has 14 residues. CDR1 and CDR2 from the germline V gene are SNHLY and FYNNEI.

For the CDR3, the DNA is TGTGCCAGCAGTTTTGCCCCAGGACTCAAGCGTTCCTACAATGAGCAGTTCTTC. Translation: CASSFAPGLKRSYNEQFF. The chain has TRBV27 and TRBJ2-1; weak D call: TRBD2 (5 bases). This CDR3 is 18 amino acids long. Per the germline V gene, CDR1 is MNHEY and CDR2 is SMNVEV (reference sequence). V was trimmed by 3 bases and J by 1 base, leaving 19 bases between them.

This chain links TRBV6-5 with TRBJ1-3, with D tentatively TRBD1 (5 bases). Germline assignment: CDR1 MNHEY and CDR2 SVGAGI. CDR3 length: 16 amino acids. V was trimmed by 4 bases and J by 0 bases, leaving 13 bases between them. As DNA, the CDR3 is TGTGCCAGCAGTTGGTCCAGGGCCTCCTCTGGAAACACCATATATTTT. Translated, it gives CASSWSRASSGNTIYF.

The V call is TRBV2, the J call TRBJ1-1; D is uncertain. V was shortened by 8 bases and J by 0 bases, with 7 bases between the two germline ends. The CDR3 is 12 amino acids. Germline V gene lookup returns CDR1 SNHLY and CDR2 FYNNEI. The CDR3 reads CASFIVNTEAFF. CDR3 nucleotide sequence: TGTGCCAGCTTTATAGTGAACACTGAAGCTTTCTTT.

The genes are TRBV7-9 and TRBJ2-1; tentatively, D is TRBD1 (5 bases). In germline, CDR1 is SEHNR, CDR2 FQNEAQ (reference sequence). This CDR3 is 13 amino acids long. The germline V and J ends were trimmed by 2 bases and 8 bases, with 10 bases remaining between them. The CDR3 DNA follows: TGTGCCAGCAGCTTATCAGGGTCGGATGAGCAGTTCTTC. Translating it yields CASSLSGSDEQFF.

The chain combines TRBV6-5 with TRBJ2-7; tentatively, D is TRBD1 (6 bases). The ends were cut back, 5 bases at V and 5 bases at J, with 13 bases in the middle. CDR1 and CDR2 from the germline V gene are MNHEY and SVGAGI. This CDR3 region has 13 residues. The CDR3 sequence is CASSLLRGDEQYF. In DNA, the CDR3 is TGTGCCAGCAGTCTTCTCAGGGGTGACGAGCAGTACTTC.

The V and J genes are TRBV6-4 and TRBJ2-1, with a possible D match to TRBD1 (5 bases). This CDR3 is 15 amino acids long. Trimming took off 2 bases at V and 6 bases at J, with 14 bases between the two ends. Germline loops: CDR1 MRHNA, CDR2 SNTAGT. CDR3 amino acids: CASSDTDGQGNEQFF. The CDR3, as DNA: TGTGCCAGCAGTGACACGGATGGGCAGGGCAATGAGCAGTTCTTC.

This clone occurred once. The gene calls are TRBV7-2 and TRBJ2-5; D ambiguous. V shed 5 bases and J shed 5 bases, with 15 bases lying between them. Germline V gene data show CDR1 as SGHTA and CDR2 as FQGNSA. This CDR3 has 14 residues. The CDR3, as DNA: TGTGCCAGCAGCCCCAACCGGATGAGGGAGACCCAGTACTTC. It is translated as CASSPNRMRETQYF.

This rearrangement joins TRBV10-1 to TRBJ2-3, with a tentative D call TRBD1 (5 bases). The CDR3 contains 14 residues. The V and J ends lost 0 bases and 6 bases respectively, with 10 bases between them. Germline CDR1 and CDR2: WNHNN and SYGVQD (reference sequence). The CDR3 region is CASSESWQGDTQYF. The CDR3, as DNA: TGCGCCAGCAGTGAGTCTTGGCAGGGTGATACGCAGTATTTT.

This chain links TRBV25-1 with TRBJ2-1; possible D gene TRBD1, 6 bases. The CDR3 sequence is 16 residues long. V dropped 3 bases and J dropped 3 bases, with 15 bases sitting between them. The germline V gene encodes CDR1 MGHDK and CDR2 SYGVNS. The CDR3 spells CASSEPGTTSYNEQFF. CDR3 nucleotides: TGTGCCAGCAGTGAGCCCGGGACAACAAGCTACAATGAGCAGTTCTTC. Full variable domain (missing parts from reference TRBV25-1 and TRBJ2-1): EADIYQTPRYLVIGTGKKITLECSQTMGHDKMYWYQQDPGMELHLIHYSYGVNSTEKGDLSSESTVSRIRTEHFPLTLESARPSHTSQYLCASSEPGTTSYNEQFFGPGTRLTVL.

This clone was counted between two and nine times. This sequence joins TRBV9 and TRBJ2-2; D gene uncertain. V was clipped by 0 bases and J by 5 bases, with 5 bases between them. The germline gives CDR1 SGDLS, CDR2 YYNGEE. The CDR3 extends over 13 amino acids. The CDR3 nucleotides read TGTGCCAGCAGCGTAGTTGCGACCGGGGAGCTGTTTTTT. Translation gives CASSVVATGELFF.

This chain joins TRBV18 and TRBJ2-3, with a possible D match to TRBD2 (5 bases). The germline V gene encodes CDR1 KGHSH and CDR2 LQKENI. The germline V and J ends were trimmed by 2 bases and 1 base, with 7 bases remaining between them. This CDR3 has 14 residues. The CDR3 loop reads CASSPSSRTDTQYF. Here the CDR3 DNA reads TGTGCCAGCTCACCATCTAGCCGCACAGATACGCAGTATTTT.